The 8 T cell receptor beta chains listed next were all sequenced from one sample in a study of T cell changes during pregnancy in multiple sclerosis (dated by TCRdb to the late 2010s). Receptor libraries were prepared by the immunoSEQ multiplex PCR assay. TCRdb limited this immuneACCESS table to in-frame rearrangements with V and J called. A share of clones is missing; checked studies link under half to unresolved V genes, and the rest is unexplained. This sample lists around 130,000 clones; approximately 93% were detected once. Of the sample, 6.2% is held by the ten largest clones. The sample here was peripheral blood, taken before pregnancy. The receptor set was obtained from a female donor with multiple sclerosis, enrolled in a pregnancy study.

The CDR3 DNA reads as TGCAGTGCTCTTAGCGGGAGAAAGTACTTC. Its protein is CSALSGRKYF. The chain recombines TRBV20-1 with TRBJ2-7; 9 positions match TRBD2. The CDR3 covers 10 residues. V dropped 5 bases and J dropped 11; count of bases not matched to a gene: 4. CDR1 is DFQATT, CDR2 SNEGSKA, per germline (reference sequence).

Only one count was recorded for this clone. The rearrangement links TRBV7-6 to TRBJ2-1; 8 positions match TRBD2. The CDR3 is made up of 15 amino acids. J lost 7 bases, V lost 4 bases, and 9 bases had no gene match. Germline CDR1 and CDR2: SGHVS and FNYEAQ. The CDR3 DNA is TGTGCCAGCAGCTCGATACCCCGGGGGGGGAATGAGCAGTTCTTC. Its protein is CASSSIPRGGNEQFF. The whole variable domain, remainder taken from reference TRBV7-6 and TRBJ2-1, is GAGVSQSPRYKVTKRGQDVALRCDPISGHVSLYWYRQALGQGPEFLTYFNYEAQQDKSGLPNDRFSAERPEGSISTLTIQRTEQRDSAMYRCASSSIPRGGNEQFFGPGTRLTVL.

The rearrangement links TRBV11-2 to TRBJ2-2; a weak D match, TRBD2 (5 bases). CDR3 size: 16 residues. Trimming pared 3 bases from V and 1 base from J, leaving 12 bases between. CDR1 SGHAT and CDR2 FQNNGV come from the germline V gene. As DNA, the CDR3 is TGTGCCAGCAGCTTTTCTATCGGGGTGAACACCGGGGAGCTGTTTTTT. Its protein is CASSFSIGVNTGELFF.

The chain couples TRBV5-1 to TRBJ2-1; D possibly corresponds to TRBD1 (6 bases). V was shortened by 3 bases and J by 7 bases, with 8 bases between the two germline ends. The CDR3 runs to 12 residues. The germline CDR1 and CDR2 sequences are SGHRS and YFSETQ. The CDR3 nucleotides read TGCGCCAGCAGCTACAGGGTTAATGAGCAGTTCTTC. This sequence encodes CASSYRVNEQFF.

The chain has TRBV5-1 and TRBJ1-6; 9 nucleotides align to TRBD1. V dropped 4 bases and J dropped 4; count of bases not matched to a gene: 6. The CDR3 covers 16 residues. CDR1 SGHRS and CDR2 YFSETQ come from the germline V gene. CDR3 coding DNA: TGCGCCAGCAGCCAACAGGGGGCAGGGTATAATTCACCCCTCCACTTT. It is translated as CASSQQGAGYNSPLHF.

The rearrangement links TRBV6-6 to TRBJ1-1; 10 bases line up with TRBD1. The V and J ends lost 4 bases and 6 bases, in that order; junction bases with no gene match: 8. The germline V gene has CDR1 MNHNY and CDR2 SVGAGI (reference sequence). The CDR3 is 15 residues long. The CDR3 DNA reads as TGTGCCAGCAGTTTCGTGACAGGGGGCTCCGCTGAAGCTTTCTTT. It specifies CASSFVTGGSAEAFF.

The rearrangement links TRBV28 to TRBJ1-4, with D possibly matching TRBD1 (5 bases). V was trimmed by 11 bases and J by 3 bases, leaving 10 bases between them. The CDR3 covers 12 residues. Germline CDR1 is MDHEN and CDR2 is SYDVKM. In DNA, the CDR3 is TGTGCCCTTAGGGGCTCTAATGAAAAACTGTTTTTT. This sequence encodes CALRGSNEKLFF.

DNA of the CDR3: TGTGCCAGCAGCTTATCTGAGTTGTGGTACAATGAGCAGTTCTTC. This encodes CASSLSELWYNEQFF. V gene TRBV7-9 combines with J gene TRBJ2-1; no reliable D call. The germline CDR1 and CDR2 sequences are SEHNR and FQNEAQ (reference sequence). The length of the CDR3 is 15 residues. Trimming shortened V by 2 bases and J by 4 bases, and 12 bases separated the two germline ends.